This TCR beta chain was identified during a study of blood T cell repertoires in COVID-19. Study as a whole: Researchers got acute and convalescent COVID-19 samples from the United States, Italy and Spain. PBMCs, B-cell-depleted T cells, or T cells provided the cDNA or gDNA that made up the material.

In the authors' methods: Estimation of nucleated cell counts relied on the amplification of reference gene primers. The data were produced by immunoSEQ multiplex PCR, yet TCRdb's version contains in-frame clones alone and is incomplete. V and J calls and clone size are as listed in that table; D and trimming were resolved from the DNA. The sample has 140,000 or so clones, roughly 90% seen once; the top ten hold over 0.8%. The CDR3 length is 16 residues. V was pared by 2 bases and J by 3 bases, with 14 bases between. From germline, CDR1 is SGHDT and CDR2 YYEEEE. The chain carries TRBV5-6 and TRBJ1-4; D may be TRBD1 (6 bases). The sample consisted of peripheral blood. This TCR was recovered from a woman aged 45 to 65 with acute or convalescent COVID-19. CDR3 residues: CASSLTTGYPNEKLFF. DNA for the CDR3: TGTGCCAGCAGCTTAACCACAGGGTATCCTAATGAAAAACTGTTTTTT.